This T cell receptor (beta chain) was captured by sequencing in a study of radiation and T cells in renal cell carcinoma. The time point here: blood 4 weeks post-SBRT, at nephrectomy. Treatment specified: 15 Gy SBRT to primary tumor, nephrectomy 4 weeks later. Nephrectomy followed 15 Gy stereotactic body radiation by 4 weeks. Trimming removed 2 bases from V and 8 bases from J, with 19 bases in between. Per germline, CDR1 MNHEY and CDR2 SMNVEV (reference sequence). There are 15 residues in the CDR3. This clone was observed a few times. Sequenced by immunoSEQ multiplex PCR; TCRdb stores in-frame clones only, minus some. This sample has around 95,000 clones, with 70% to 85% found just once.

The input for sequencing was blood, taken from a patient whose treatment included radiotherapy and nephrectomy. The chain has TRBV27 and TRBJ2-7; TRBD2 might be the D (6 bases). The receptor was derived from a man aged 55 to 70 with renal cell carcinoma. CDR3 loop: CASSLQTGGGGKQYF. The CDR3 DNA follows: TGTGCCAGCAGTTTACAAACAGGAGGCGGCGGGAAGCAGTACTTC.